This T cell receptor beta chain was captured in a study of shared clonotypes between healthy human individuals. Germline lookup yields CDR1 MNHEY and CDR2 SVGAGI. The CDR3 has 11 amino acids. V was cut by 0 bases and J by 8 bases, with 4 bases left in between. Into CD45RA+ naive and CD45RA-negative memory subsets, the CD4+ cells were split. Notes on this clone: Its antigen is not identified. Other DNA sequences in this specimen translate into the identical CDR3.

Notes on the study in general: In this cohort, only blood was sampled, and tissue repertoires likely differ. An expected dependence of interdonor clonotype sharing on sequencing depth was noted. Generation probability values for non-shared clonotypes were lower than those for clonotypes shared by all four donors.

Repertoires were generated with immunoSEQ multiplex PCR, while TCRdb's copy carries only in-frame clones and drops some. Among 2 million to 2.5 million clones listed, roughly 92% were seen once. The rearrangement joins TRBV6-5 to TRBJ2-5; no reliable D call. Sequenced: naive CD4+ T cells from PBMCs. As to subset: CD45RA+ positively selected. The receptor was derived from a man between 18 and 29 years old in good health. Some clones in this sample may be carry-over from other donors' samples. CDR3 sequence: CASSYSGTQYF. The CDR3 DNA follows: TGTGCCAGCAGTTACTCAGGAACCCAGTACTTC.